This T cell receptor beta chain was recovered during a study of T cells in localized non-small cell lung cancer (TCRdb year 2020). Study-wide context: T cell repertoires of 200 to 250 early-stage NSCLC patients were analyzed, with tumors being compared against uninvolved tumor-adjacent lungs. The cohort comprised approximately 240 treatment-naïve NSCLC patients with resected, localized lung tumors. A mean age of around 69 years was recorded for the NSCLC patients, of whom roughly 130 were male and about a hundred were female.

The immunoSEQ Assay was used to sequence TCR beta CDR3 regions from DNA. The paper's processing steps were these. To compute T cell density, TCR beta template counts were normalized to usable DNA, which was estimated by amplifying housekeeping genes. Using the preseqR package, richness was estimated by extrapolating to 120,000 templates for tissue samples and 400,000 templates for PBMC samples. Clonality was taken to be one minus Pielou's evenness. To identify tissue-enriched TCRs, differential abundance testing was run on productive amino-acid clonotypes with a minimum total count of 5 and an alpha of 0.1. The Jaccard Index and the Morisita Overlap Index were used to measure how much the repertoires overlapped between compartments. GLIPH grouped TCR beta CDR3s together with public tetramer-defined viral CDR3s, and a viral motif had to include at least three viral sequences and also show V-gene enrichment. The table comes from immuneACCESS by way of TCRdb, which keeps in-frame sequences with V and J called. Part of the clones is missing from these tables; in studies checked, under half for an unresolved V gene and the rest for unknown reasons. The V and J calls and clone size are taken from that table; D and trimming were inferred from the DNA. The sample contains 1,700 or so clones, around a third of them found a single time. The ten largest clones capture approximately 12% of the sample.

General findings and caveats noted by the study authors: Since the design was exploratory, TCR variables were selected using unadjusted p-values with no false-discovery rate correction. Multi-region tumor sequencing was not performed, so intratumor heterogeneity could not be excluded. Of the top 100 tumor clones, a median of roughly 60 were detected in paired uninvolved adjacent lung; under 35 were also among that lung's top 100. The highest T cell clonality was observed in uninvolved tumor-adjacent lung, where clonality exceeded that of tumor, suggesting that antigenic responses were more focused in uninvolved tumor-adjacent lung. Higher blood T cell density associated with longer overall survival, while higher adjacent-lung clonality associated with shorter survival.

At diagnosis, peripheral blood, uninvolved tumor-adjacent lung and tumor were collected and stored as a combination of fresh-frozen and FFPE material. Taken from the germline V gene, the CDR1 and CDR2 loops are MNHGY and SAAAGT. After removal of 7 bases from V and 7 bases from J, the junction retains 10 bases not matched to a gene. Inclusive of the bounding cysteine and phenylalanine, the CDR3 is 14 residues long. CDR3 DNA is the only sequence kept; it has 42 bases, read in frame from the first base. In regard to this clone: The antigen it recognizes is unknown. No base quality values were provided; no much bigger clone lies one nucleotide off.

The chain couples TRBV6-8 to TRBJ1-5; TRBD1 lines up with 7 middle nucleotides. This material consisted of lung tumor tissue, taken before any cancer treatment. The clonotype originates from a male donor at least 60 years old with stage III squamous cell lung carcinoma. Here is the DNA: TGTGCCAGCATCTCAGACAGGGCCGTACAGCCCCAGCATTTT. It specifies CASISDRAVQPQHF.